Below, 20 T cell receptor beta chains from the same sample are listed, as sequenced in a study of cytomegalovirus exposure and HLA in healthy donors. PCR was performed using 60 Vbeta and 13 Jbeta primers. The assay was immunoSEQ multiplex PCR, and TCRdb's table has in-frame clones only and misses some. Among some 150,000 clones listed, approximately 88% were seen once. The material sequenced was PBMCs. The receptor source for this set is a woman under 30 in good health and CMV-seronegative.

This chain links TRBV10-2 with TRBJ1-2; unclear D gene. Germline CDR1 and CDR2: WSHSY and SAAADI. Trimming stripped 6 bases from V and 4 bases from J, with 15 bases between. The CDR3 is 14 amino acids. The CDR3 bases are TGCGCCAGCAGACCGGGATACCAGAGCTATGGCTACACCTTC. This gives the protein CASRPGYQSYGYTF.

V gene TRBV5-6 combines with J gene TRBJ1-2; maybe TRBD1 (5 bases). CDR3 size: 16 residues. CDR1 and CDR2 from the germline V gene are SGHDT and YYEEEE. The ends were cut back, 1 base at V and 4 bases at J, with 17 bases in the middle. CDR3 residues: CASSLPSGGYGYGYTF. For the CDR3, the DNA is TGTGCCAGCAGCTTGCCGTCCGGGGGATATGGCTATGGCTACACCTTC. The full variable domain, rest sourced from reference TRBV5-6 and TRBJ1-2, is DAGVTQSPTHLIKTRGQQVTLRCSPKSGHDTVSWYQQALGQGPQFIFQYYEEEERQRGNFPDRFSGHQFPNYSSELNVNALLLGDSALYLCASSLPSGGYGYGYTFGSGTRLTVV.

In this sample, this clone turned up a few times. This sequence joins TRBV6-1 and TRBJ1-1; D not resolved. Trimming cost V 7 bases and J 6 bases, with 15 bases left between them. Germline V gene lookup returns CDR1 MNHNS and CDR2 SASEGT. The CDR3 length is 13 residues. DNA of the CDR3: TGTGCCAGCACAAAAAAAGGGAGGCCTGAAGCTTTCTTT. It is translated as CASTKKGRPEAFF.

For the CDR3, the DNA is TGTGCCAGCAGCCCCCAAGGGGGGGCTGGAAACACCATATATTTT. It translates to CASSPQGGAGNTIYF. The rearrangement uses TRBV9 and TRBJ1-3, with D possibly matching TRBD1 (6 bases). Germline V gives CDR1 SGDLS, CDR2 YYNGEE. V lost 4 bases to trimming and J lost 2 bases, with 13 bases between them. CDR3 length equals 15 residues.

The rearrangement links TRBV18 to TRBJ2-5; TRBD2 matches at 12 bases. The CDR3 spans 16 residues. The germline V gene has CDR1 KGHSH and CDR2 LQKENI. The trim removed 3 bases at V and 4 bases at J, leaving 6 bases unmatched. Here the CDR3 DNA reads TGTGCCAGCTCACCTCGGACGGGACTAGCGGGAGAGACCCAGTACTTC. Translating it yields CASSPRTGLAGETQYF. The variable domain in full, completed from reference TRBV18 and TRBJ2-5, reads NAGVMQNPRHLVRRRGQEARLRCSPMKGHSHVYWYRQLPEEGLKFMVYLQKENIIDESGMPKERFSAEFPKEGPSILRIQQVVRGDSAAYFCASSPRTGLAGETQYFGPGTRLLVL.

V gene TRBV5-1 combines with J gene TRBJ2-2; 7 bases align to TRBD2. The trim removed 0 bases at V and 0 bases at J, leaving 2 bases unmatched. The CDR3 sequence is 16 residues long. Germline CDR1 SGHRS, CDR2 YFSETQ. The CDR3: CASSLVGLANTGELFF. Here the CDR3 DNA reads TGCGCCAGCAGCTTGGTCGGACTAGCGAACACCGGGGAGCTGTTTTTT. Full variable domain (rest looked up from reference TRBV5-1 and TRBJ2-2): KAGVTQTPRYLIKTRGQQVTLSCSPISGHRSVSWYQQTPGQGLQFLFEYFSETQRNKGNFPGRFSGRQFSNSRSEMNVSTLELGDSALYLCASSLVGLANTGELFFGEGSRLTVL.

The chain has TRBV5-6 and TRBJ2-2; weak D call: TRBD1 (6 bases). V dropped 2 bases and J dropped 4 bases, with 12 bases sitting between them. Germline V gene lookup returns CDR1 SGHDT and CDR2 YYEEEE. This CDR3 is 15 amino acids long. CDR3 in DNA: TGTGCCAGCAGCTTTGGGACACTCTCCACCGGGGAGCTGTTTTTT. It is translated as CASSFGTLSTGELFF.

The chain combines TRBV5-6 with TRBJ1-3; no clear D gene. V lost 4 bases and J lost 4, with 9 bases in between. The CDR3 covers 13 residues. Germline loops: CDR1 SGHDT, CDR2 YYEEEE. The CDR3 sequence is CASSPGGGNTIYF. The CDR3 region has the DNA TGTGCCAGCAGCCCAGGAGGAGGAAACACCATATATTTT. Using reference TRBV5-6 and TRBJ1-3 for the parts outside the CDR3, the full variable domain is DAGVTQSPTHLIKTRGQQVTLRCSPKSGHDTVSWYQQALGQGPQFIFQYYEEEERQRGNFPDRFSGHQFPNYSSELNVNALLLGDSALYLCASSPGGGNTIYFGEGSWLTVV.

This clone appeared once. J is TRBJ1-1 and V is TRBV18; D call uncertain. CDR3 length: 13 residues. V lost 2 bases and J lost 0, with 4 bases in between. Looked up from germline, CDR1 is KGHSH and CDR2 is LQKENI. DNA of the CDR3: TGTGCCAGCTCACCATCGGTGAACACTGAAGCTTTCTTT. This encodes CASSPSVNTEAFF.

This sequence joins TRBV7-3 and TRBJ2-1; 10 bases line up with TRBD1. The CDR3 contains 14 residues. The ends lost 4 bases at V and 5 bases at J; junction bases unmatched: 2. Germline-derived CDR1 and CDR2 are SGHTA and FQGTGA. CDR3 residues: CASSWGQGHNEQFF. CDR3 DNA sequence: TGTGCCAGCAGCTGGGGACAGGGGCACAATGAGCAGTTCTTC.

This clone has a handful of counts. CDR3 in DNA: TGTGCCAGCAGTCGGACTGTCACCGGGGAGCTGTTTTTT. Translation gives CASSRTVTGELFF. The chain has TRBV28 and TRBJ2-2; possible D gene TRBD2, 5 bases. Germline loops: CDR1 MDHEN, CDR2 SYDVKM. This CDR3 is built from 13 residues. Trimming removed 5 bases from V and 4 bases from J, with 8 bases in between.

V and J are TRBV5-5 and TRBJ1-5; D perhaps matches TRBD1 (6 bases). The CDR3 has 16 residues. Germline V CDR1 and CDR2: SGHKS, YYEKEE (reference sequence). Between the trimmed V and J ends, which lost 0 bases and 7 bases, there was a span of 17 bases. The CDR3 DNA is TGTGCCAGCAGCTTGGCCGTACAGGGTCTGAGCCAGCCCCAGCATTTT. Its protein is CASSLAVQGLSQPQHF.

This chain joins TRBV9 and TRBJ1-2; 7 bases agree with TRBD1. V was clipped by 3 bases and J by 2 bases; unmatched bases: 10. Germline V gene data show CDR1 as SGDLS and CDR2 as YYNGEE. The CDR3 covers 16 residues. The CDR3 sequence: CASSANTGEANYGYTF. The CDR3 bases are TGTGCCAGCAGCGCTAATACAGGGGAAGCAAACTATGGCTACACCTTC.

This clone was detected many times. The chain recombines TRBV6-6 with TRBJ1-1; D call uncertain. The CDR3 sequence is 14 residues long. Germline V gene data show CDR1 as MNHNY and CDR2 as SVGAGI (reference sequence). The ends were cut back, 2 bases at V and 4 bases at J, with 11 bases in the middle. The DNA of the CDR3 is TGTGCCAGCAGTTACACGGGTAGCCGCACTGAAGCTTTCTTT. Translating gives CASSYTGSRTEAFF.

V is TRBV15 and J is TRBJ2-3; 9 bases fit TRBD2. This CDR3 is 16 amino acids long. V lost 2 bases and J lost 2; bases outside the gene matches: 5. In germline, CDR1 is LNHNV, CDR2 YYDKDF (reference sequence). The CDR3 loop reads CATSRNLAGNTDTQYF. Written as DNA, the CDR3 is TGTGCCACCAGCAGAAATCTAGCGGGGAACACAGATACGCAGTATTTT.

This clone was detected only once. The chain has TRBV5-6 and TRBJ2-1; TRBD2 matches at 10 bases. With 3 bases clipped from V and 3 bases from J, the junction kept 3 bases outside the gene matches. CDR1 SGHDT and CDR2 YYEEEE come from the germline V gene. CDR3 length equals 15 residues. The CDR3 DNA reads as TGTGCCAGCAGCTCTCTAGCGGGGGACTACAATGAGCAGTTCTTC. It translates to CASSSLAGDYNEQFF.

The CDR3 here is CASSKRREGGSSYEQYF. The CDR3, as DNA: TGTGCCAGCAGCAAAAGGAGAGAGGGGGGGAGCTCCTACGAGCAGTACTTC. This chain joins TRBV21-1 and TRBJ2-7; the table names TRBD2, a call not compared with the DNA. TRBV21-1 counts as a pseudogene. This CDR3 has 17 amino acids.

This clone appeared a few times. This rearrangement joins TRBV5-1 to TRBJ2-7; 8 bases match TRBD2. Trimming cost V 0 bases and J 4 bases; bases outside gene matches: 9. The CDR3 loop spans 16 amino acids. Germline CDR1 SGHRS, CDR2 YFSETQ. Here the CDR3 reads CASSLGGSGELYEQYF. CDR3 nucleotides: TGCGCCAGCAGCTTGGGGGGTAGCGGGGAGTTATACGAGCAGTACTTC.

The chain recombines TRBV5-1 with TRBJ2-7; D ambiguous. This CDR3 has 14 amino acids. Trimming took 0 bases from V and 3 from J, leaving 10 bases between them. Germline CDR1 SGHRS, CDR2 YFSETQ. CDR3 sequence reads: CASSLVGRGYEQYF. CDR3 nucleotides: TGCGCCAGCAGCTTGGTAGGCCGAGGCTACGAGCAGTACTTC. The full variable domain, with the rest looked up from reference TRBV5-1 and TRBJ2-7, is KAGVTQTPRYLIKTRGQQVTLSCSPISGHRSVSWYQQTPGQGLQFLFEYFSETQRNKGNFPGRFSGRQFSNSRSEMNVSTLELGDSALYLCASSLVGRGYEQYFGPGTRLTVT.

Concerning this clone itself: The same CDR3 can be traced to other DNA sequences in this sample. The gene calls are TRBV29-1 and TRBJ2-2, with D perhaps TRBD1 (5 bases). The CDR3 covers 12 residues. The ends were cut back, 4 bases at V and 2 bases at J, with 5 bases in the middle. CDR1 and CDR2 (germline): SQVTM, ANQGSEA. CDR3 DNA sequence: TGCAGCGTTGGGGGCAACACCGGGGAGCTGTTTTTT. Translated, it gives CSVGGNTGELFF.